This paragraph reports one TCR beta chain. This specimen belongs to a study of blood T cell repertoires in COVID-19. Sequenced by immunoSEQ multiplex PCR; TCRdb stores in-frame clones only, minus some. The sample lists about 110,000 clones, about three quarters seen once, with more than 5.5% in the top ten. From germline, CDR1 is MNHEY and CDR2 SVGAGI. Trimming removed 6 bases from V and 4 bases from J, with 10 bases in between. The CDR3 covers 14 residues. Sample: peripheral blood. The rearrangement links TRBV6-5 to TRBJ1-6; D is perhaps TRBD1 (5 bases). This sequence originates from an elderly man with COVID-19, enrolled during active disease. The DNA of the CDR3 is TGTGCCAGCAGGGAGACAGTGTATAATTCACCCCTCCACTTT. Amino acids: CASRETVYNSPLHF.